This is a list of T cell receptor beta chains from one sample in a study of T-cell reconstitution after alpha-beta-depleted transplantation in children. TCRdb analysed the PCR reads with MiXCR anew, one entry per CDR3 protein. The top ten clones hold less than 15% of a sample with some 550,000 distinct CDR3 sequences, 23% of them seen once. The source was PBMCs, mostly from graft donor cells, collected 360 days after TCRalphabeta/CD19-depleted stem cell transplant. Receptors originate from a boy younger than two who had a stem cell transplant for acute myeloid leukemia, so the T cells may come from the graft donor. The CDR3 runs from the conserved cysteine through the conserved F or W. The order of the fields is clone size, D gene, J gene, V gene, CDR3 protein, CDR3 DNA. A D gene is named only where the DNA matches it firmly. Clone size, where shown, is once, few, many, or a class for clones that have expanded.

clone size: -
D gene: -
J gene: TRBJ2-5
V gene: TRBV12-3/TRBV12-4
CDR3 protein: CASSLRQEMQETQYF
CDR3 DNA: TGTGCCAGCAGCCTCAGACAGGAGATGCAAGAGACCCAGTACTTC

clone size: -
D gene: -
J gene: TRBJ2-1
V gene: TRBV7-6
CDR3 protein: CASSLALRGDPNNEQFF
CDR3 DNA: TGTGCCAGCAGCTTAGCGCTAAGAGGGGACCCCAACAATGAGCAGTTCTTC

clone size: -
D gene: TRBD1
J gene: TRBJ2-2
V gene: TRBV6-1
CDR3 protein: CASSTDRDTGELFF
CDR3 DNA: TGTGCCAGCAGCACCGACAGGGATACCGGGGAGCTGTTTTTT

clone size: few
D gene: -
J gene: TRBJ2-1
V gene: TRBV5-1
CDR3 protein: CASSLRQGNSYNEQFF
CDR3 DNA: TGCGCCAGCAGCTTGAGGCAGGGGAATTCCTACAATGAGCAGTTCTTC

clone size: few
D gene: -
J gene: TRBJ2-3
V gene: TRBV24-1
CDR3 protein: CATDDGTDTQYF
CDR3 DNA: TGTGCCACCGACGATGGCACAGATACGCAGTATTTT

clone size: -
D gene: TRBD2
J gene: TRBJ2-3
V gene: TRBV29-1
CDR3 protein: CSVEEGSGGAMQYF
CDR3 DNA: TGCAGCGTTGAAGAGGGTAGCGGGGGGGCGATGCAGTATTTT

clone size: many
D gene: -
J gene: TRBJ2-7
V gene: TRBV19
CDR3 protein: CASSSGVYEQYF
CDR3 DNA: TGTGCCAGTAGTAGCGGAGTCTACGAGCAGTACTTC

clone size: -
D gene: -
J gene: TRBJ2-7
V gene: TRBV10-1
CDR3 protein: CASSESRPPYEQYF
CDR3 DNA: TGCGCCAGCAGTGAGTCTCGCCCTCCATACGAGCAGTACTTC

clone size: many
D gene: TRBD1
J gene: TRBJ1-2
V gene: TRBV20-1
CDR3 protein: CSARAGTGALSYTF
CDR3 DNA: TGCAGTGCTAGAGCCGGGACAGGGGCCCTAAGCTACACCTTC

clone size: -
D gene: -
J gene: TRBJ1-1
V gene: TRBV7-3
CDR3 protein: CASSFWTNTEAFF
CDR3 DNA: TGTGCCAGCAGCTTCTGGACGAACACTGAAGCTTTCTTT

clone size: -
D gene: -
J gene: TRBJ2-2
V gene: TRBV12-3/TRBV12-4
CDR3 protein: CASRTAVGELFF
CDR3 DNA: TGTGCCAGCAGGACTGCCGTCGGGGAGCTGTTTTTT

clone size: -
D gene: TRBD2
J gene: TRBJ2-7
V gene: TRBV7-9
CDR3 protein: CASSLTSGGRYEQYF
CDR3 DNA: TGTGCCAGCAGCTTGACTAGCGGGGGGCGCTACGAGCAGTACTTC

clone size: -
D gene: TRBD2
J gene: TRBJ2-3
V gene: TRBV5-8
CDR3 protein: CASSLPGTSPDTQYF
CDR3 DNA: TGTGCCAGCAGCTTGCCCGGGACTAGCCCAGATACGCAGTATTTT

clone size: many
D gene: -
J gene: TRBJ2-3
V gene: TRBV10-3
CDR3 protein: CAIRFGDLLTDTQYF
CDR3 DNA: TGTGCCATCAGGTTCGGGGACCTCCTGACAGATACGCAGTATTTT

clone size: few
D gene: -
J gene: TRBJ1-1
V gene: TRBV27
CDR3 protein: CASSWGPGTEAFF
CDR3 DNA: TGTGCCAGCAGTTGGGGCCCCGGCACTGAAGCTTTCTTT

clone size: once
D gene: TRBD1
J gene: TRBJ1-2
V gene: TRBV12-3/TRBV12-4
CDR3 protein: CASSYTSDRAYGYTF
CDR3 DNA: TGTGCCAGCAGTTACACCTCGGACAGGGCTTATGGCTACACCTTC

clone size: many
D gene: TRBD1
J gene: TRBJ2-3
V gene: TRBV29-1
CDR3 protein: CSVAPTGALTDTQYF
CDR3 DNA: TGCAGCGTTGCCCCGACAGGGGCGCTCACAGATACGCAGTATTTT

clone size: once
D gene: TRBD2
J gene: TRBJ2-1
V gene: TRBV6-2/TRBV6-3
CDR3 protein: CASKGGGGYNEQFF
CDR3 DNA: TGTGCCAGCAAGGGCGGGGGGGGCTACAATGAGCAGTTCTTC

clone size: -
D gene: -
J gene: TRBJ1-1
V gene: TRBV12-3/TRBV12-4
CDR3 protein: CASSFCDKNTEAFF
CDR3 DNA: TGTGCCAGCAGTTTTTGCGACAAGAACACTGAAGCTTTCTTT

clone size: -
D gene: -
J gene: TRBJ2-3
V gene: TRBV6-1
CDR3 protein: CASSVRALLVGDTQYF
CDR3 DNA: TGTGCCAGCAGCGTCCGGGCCCTGCTCGTGGGGGATACGCAGTATTTT

clone size: few
D gene: TRBD2
J gene: TRBJ2-1
V gene: TRBV12-3/TRBV12-4
CDR3 protein: CASRPASGVVNEQFF
CDR3 DNA: TGTGCCAGCAGGCCCGCTAGCGGGGTAGTAAATGAGCAGTTCTTC

clone size: -
D gene: -
J gene: TRBJ1-4
V gene: TRBV4-3
CDR3 protein: CASSEVPAGREKLFF
CDR3 DNA: TGCGCCAGCAGCGAGGTGCCGGCAGGGCGCGAAAAACTGTTTTTT

clone size: few
D gene: -
J gene: TRBJ2-1
V gene: TRBV6-5
CDR3 protein: CASRPAGLYNEQFF
CDR3 DNA: TGTGCCAGCAGACCAGCGGGCCTCTACAATGAGCAGTTCTTC

clone size: -
D gene: -
J gene: TRBJ1-5
V gene: TRBV6-2/TRBV6-3
CDR3 protein: CASSYSGGRNQPQHF
CDR3 DNA: TGTGCCAGCAGTTACTCGGGGGGTCGCAATCAGCCCCAGCATTTT

clone size: many
D gene: -
J gene: TRBJ1-5
V gene: TRBV5-1
CDR3 protein: CASSFGIPSNQPQHF
CDR3 DNA: TGCGCCAGCAGCTTTGGGATACCTAGCAATCAGCCCCAGCATTTT

clone size: -
D gene: TRBD1
J gene: TRBJ2-1
V gene: TRBV11-1
CDR3 protein: CASSPTDRPYNEQFF
CDR3 DNA: TGTGCCAGCAGCCCGACGGACAGGCCCTACAATGAGCAGTTCTTC

clone size: few
D gene: TRBD1
J gene: TRBJ2-2
V gene: TRBV20-1
CDR3 protein: CSARDRDRGSTGELFF
CDR3 DNA: TGCAGTGCTAGAGACCGGGACAGAGGATCCACCGGGGAGCTGTTTTTT

clone size: -
D gene: -
J gene: TRBJ2-1
V gene: TRBV12-3/TRBV12-4
CDR3 protein: CASSLVRESEQFF
CDR3 DNA: TGTGCCAGCAGTTTAGTTCGGGAGAGTGAGCAGTTCTTC

clone size: many
D gene: TRBD1
J gene: TRBJ2-4
V gene: TRBV29-1
CDR3 protein: CSAFTGQRNIQYF
CDR3 DNA: TGCAGCGCCTTTACGGGACAGAGGAACATTCAGTACTTC

clone size: once
D gene: -
J gene: TRBJ2-7
V gene: TRBV9
CDR3 protein: CASSPGGLEEQYF
CDR3 DNA: TGTGCCAGCAGCCCCGGAGGCCTTGAGGAGCAGTACTTC

clone size: -
D gene: -
J gene: TRBJ1-4
V gene: TRBV20-1
CDR3 protein: CSARRGLF
CDR3 DNA: TGCAGTGCTAGAAGGGGACTGTTT

clone size: many
D gene: -
J gene: TRBJ2-5
V gene: TRBV7-9
CDR3 protein: CASSLGFTGTERETQYF
CDR3 DNA: TGTGCCAGCAGCTTAGGGTTTACAGGGACCGAGAGAGAGACCCAGTACTTC

clone size: -
D gene: -
J gene: TRBJ1-1
V gene: TRBV29-1
CDR3 protein: CSVVGRYTEAFF
CDR3 DNA: TGCAGCGTTGTGGGACGGTACACTGAAGCTTTCTTT

clone size: -
D gene: -
J gene: TRBJ2-3
V gene: TRBV12-3/TRBV12-4
CDR3 protein: CASSLADASTDTQYF
CDR3 DNA: TGTGCCAGCAGTTTAGCGGACGCTAGCACAGATACGCAGTATTTT

clone size: -
D gene: TRBD2
J gene: TRBJ2-5
V gene: TRBV20-1
CDR3 protein: CSARDMGLAGVETQYF
CDR3 DNA: TGCAGTGCTAGAGATATGGGACTAGCGGGGGTTGAGACCCAGTACTTC

clone size: once
D gene: TRBD1
J gene: TRBJ2-7
V gene: TRBV5-1
CDR3 protein: CASSFLGQGAQGQYF
CDR3 DNA: TGCGCCAGCAGCTTCCTGGGACAGGGGGCGCAGGGGCAGTACTTC

clone size: -
D gene: -
J gene: TRBJ2-5
V gene: TRBV19
CDR3 protein: CATKRGALQETQYF
CDR3 DNA: TGTGCCACCAAACGGGGGGCCCTCCAAGAGACCCAGTACTTC

clone size: -
D gene: -
J gene: TRBJ2-7
V gene: TRBV4-3
CDR3 protein: CASSTNRGYEQYF
CDR3 DNA: TGCGCCAGCAGCACGAACCGGGGCTACGAGCAGTACTTC

clone size: -
D gene: -
J gene: TRBJ2-7
V gene: TRBV10-3
CDR3 protein: CAISEPTGIHGYEQYF
CDR3 DNA: TGTGCCATCAGTGAGCCCACAGGAATACACGGGTACGAGCAGTACTTC

clone size: few
D gene: -
J gene: TRBJ2-7
V gene: TRBV3-1
CDR3 protein: CASSERTSYEQYF
CDR3 DNA: TGTGCCAGCAGCGAACGAACGTCTTACGAGCAGTACTTC

clone size: -
D gene: -
J gene: TRBJ2-5
V gene: TRBV12-3/TRBV12-4
CDR3 protein: CASSFVGGATQETQYF
CDR3 DNA: TGTGCCAGCAGTTTCGTGGGGGGCGCGACCCAAGAGACCCAGTACTTC

clone size: -
D gene: -
J gene: TRBJ1-1
V gene: TRBV20-1
CDR3 protein: CSARFRRESEAFF
CDR3 DNA: TGCAGTGCTAGATTCAGGAGGGAGTCTGAAGCTTTCTTT

clone size: few
D gene: TRBD1
J gene: TRBJ1-1
V gene: TRBV6-4
CDR3 protein: CASRLGTGWEGNPLTEAFF
CDR3 DNA: TGTGCCAGCAGACTCGGGACAGGGTGGGAAGGGAACCCACTGACCGAAGCTTTCTTT

clone size: many
D gene: -
J gene: TRBJ1-1
V gene: TRBV29-1
CDR3 protein: CSVGGRAGATEAFF
CDR3 DNA: TGCAGCGTTGGGGGGCGGGCAGGGGCCACTGAAGCTTTCTTT

clone size: few
D gene: TRBD1
J gene: TRBJ2-1
V gene: TRBV10-3
CDR3 protein: CAISATMTGQGSYNEQFF
CDR3 DNA: TGTGCCATCAGTGCCACCATGACCGGACAGGGTTCCTACAATGAGCAGTTCTTC

clone size: many
D gene: -
J gene: TRBJ2-3
V gene: TRBV4-2
CDR3 protein: CASSQDRPRDTQYF
CDR3 DNA: TGTGCCAGCAGCCAAGATAGGCCCAGAGATACGCAGTATTTT

clone size: -
D gene: -
J gene: TRBJ2-3
V gene: TRBV25-1
CDR3 protein: CASSEKEVRTDTQYF
CDR3 DNA: TGTGCCAGCAGTGAAAAGGAGGTGAGGACAGATACGCAGTATTTT

clone size: -
D gene: -
J gene: TRBJ2-3
V gene: TRBV4-3
CDR3 protein: CASSQTSSPRTDTQYF
CDR3 DNA: TGCGCCAGCAGCCAGACTAGTTCCCCACGCACAGATACGCAGTATTTT

clone size: -
D gene: TRBD2
J gene: TRBJ2-1
V gene: TRBV4-1
CDR3 protein: CATSPWTSGYNEQFF
CDR3 DNA: TGCGCCACTTCACCTTGGACTAGCGGATACAATGAGCAGTTCTTC

clone size: many
D gene: TRBD2
J gene: TRBJ2-1
V gene: TRBV20-1
CDR3 protein: CSATLLAGSYDEQFF
CDR3 DNA: TGCAGTGCTACCCTCCTAGCGGGGTCTTACGATGAGCAGTTCTTC

clone size: few
D gene: -
J gene: TRBJ1-6
V gene: TRBV19
CDR3 protein: CASRATGEGSYNSPLHF
CDR3 DNA: TGTGCCAGTAGAGCGACAGGCGAGGGCTCCTATAATTCACCCCTCCACTTT

clone size: -
D gene: -
J gene: TRBJ2-3
V gene: TRBV20-1
CDR3 protein: CSAAITDTQYF
CDR3 DNA: TGCAGTGCCGCCATCACAGATACGCAGTATTTT

clone size: many
D gene: TRBD2
J gene: TRBJ2-1
V gene: TRBV9
CDR3 protein: CASSARGGSYNEQFF
CDR3 DNA: TGTGCCAGCAGCGCCCGGGGGGGCTCCTACAATGAGCAGTTCTTC